This entry lists 30 T cell receptor beta chains sequenced from one sample in a study of cytomegalovirus exposure and HLA in healthy donors. PCR was performed using 60 Vbeta and 13 Jbeta primers. TCRdb keeps only in-frame clones here, not all; method: immunoSEQ multiplex PCR. The repertoire consists of 200,000 to 250,000 clones, with around 81% occurring once and the leading ten covering 8%. Sequencing was performed on PBMCs. The receptors stem from a woman aged 60-70 years in good health and CMV-seropositive.

In this sample, this clone turned up a few times. The chain recombines TRBV28 with TRBJ1-5; 8 nucleotides align to TRBD1. V lost 5 bases and J lost 6; bases outside the gene matches: 6. The CDR3 is 14 residues long. CDR1 is MDHEN and CDR2 is SYDVKM in the germline V gene. The DNA for the CDR3 is TGTGCCAGCAGTCCCCAGGGGGCCAGTCAGCCCCAGCATTTT. Translation: CASSPQGASQPQHF.

The rearrangement uses TRBV5-4 and TRBJ2-5; TRBD2 matches at 9 bases. The CDR3 totals 14 residues. V lost 4 bases and J lost 4; bases outside the gene matches: 5. Germline CDR1 is SGHNT and CDR2 is YYREEE (reference sequence). The CDR3 DNA sequence: TGTGCCAGCAGCCCGGCGACTAGCGGAGAGACCCAGTACTTC. Translated, it gives CASSPATSGETQYF.

The chain has TRBV6-6 and TRBJ2-1; D possibly corresponds to TRBD2 (5 bases). Germline values: CDR1 MNHNY, CDR2 SVGAGI (reference sequence). The V end was cut by 4 bases, the J end by 6 bases, with 10 bases between. The CDR3 has 13 residues. Here the CDR3 reads CASSSRLSNEQFF. CDR3 in DNA: TGTGCCAGCAGTTCCCGACTAAGCAATGAGCAGTTCTTC.

The chain has TRBV5-1 and TRBJ2-7, with D maybe TRBD2 (6 bases). Germline V gene data show CDR1 as SGHRS and CDR2 as YFSETQ. The CDR3 extends over 15 amino acids. V dropped 0 bases and J dropped 1 base, with 11 bases sitting between them. CDR3 loop: CASSLVGGGSYEQYF. The CDR3 DNA follows: TGCGCCAGCAGCTTGGTTGGGGGAGGTTCCTACGAGCAGTACTTC.

In this sample, this clone turned up once. The J gene is TRBJ2-3, the V gene TRBV27, with 9 positions matching TRBD2. J lost 0 bases, V lost 4 bases, and 2 bases had no gene match. The CDR3 extends over 15 amino acids. Germline CDR1 is MNHEY and CDR2 is SMNVEV (reference sequence). CDR3 residues: CASSYTSGSTDTQYF. The CDR3, as DNA: TGTGCCAGCAGTTACACTAGCGGGAGCACAGATACGCAGTATTTT.

This chain links TRBV14 with TRBJ2-1, with a tentative D call TRBD2 (5 bases). Germline CDR1 SGHDN, CDR2 FVKESK. CDR3 length equals 16 residues. Trimming removed 1 base from V and 0 bases from J, with 10 bases in between. CDR3 nucleotide sequence: TGTGCCAGCAGCCAAGTCCCCGGGGACTCCTACAATGAGCAGTTCTTC. Amino acids: CASSQVPGDSYNEQFF.

This chain uses TRBV2 with TRBJ1-3; no firm D call. Germline loops: CDR1 SNHLY, CDR2 FYNNEI. V shed 3 bases and J shed 2 bases, with 8 bases lying between them. The CDR3 sequence is 14 residues long. The CDR3 spells CASSDRLAGNTIYF. The DNA of the CDR3 is TGTGCCAGCAGTGACAGGCTCGCTGGAAACACCATATATTTT.

The chain recombines TRBV7-8 with TRBJ2-7; unclear D gene. V lost 2 bases, J lost 2 bases, and 13 bases lay in between. The CDR3 contains 15 residues. CDR1 and CDR2 from the germline V gene are SGHVS and FQNEAQ. The CDR3 loop is CASSLISAAAYEQYF. In nucleotides, the CDR3 is TGTGCCAGCAGCTTAATCAGCGCCGCCGCCTACGAGCAGTACTTC.

Only a few counts were recorded for this clone. This chain connects TRBV10-1 to TRBJ1-1, with TRBD1 identical over 10 bases. The germline V gene encodes CDR1 WNHNN and CDR2 SYGVQD (reference sequence). The V gene end was trimmed by 5 bases and the J gene end by 4 bases; junction bases not matched to a gene: 7. The CDR3 spans 15 residues. Here the CDR3 DNA reads TGCGCCAGCAGTAAACCGGGACAGGGGATCACTGAAGCTTTCTTT. Translated: CASSKPGQGITEAFF.

This chain uses TRBV10-1 with TRBJ2-1, with 7 bases matching TRBD1. Germline trimming cut 0 bases from V and 7 bases from J; bases unmatched to any gene: 3. The CDR3 spans 14 residues. CDR1 and CDR2 from the germline V gene are WNHNN and SYGVQD (reference sequence). CDR3 nucleotides: TGCGCCAGCAGTGAGTCAGGGGGCCTTAATGAGCAGTTCTTC. Translated, it gives CASSESGGLNEQFF.

This clone was seen a handful of times. The genes are TRBV28 and TRBJ2-7, with 11 bases fitting TRBD1. V lost 4 bases, J lost 3 bases, and 5 bases stayed unmatched. Per the germline V gene, CDR1 is MDHEN and CDR2 is SYDVKM. The CDR3 runs 15 residues. DNA for the CDR3: TGTGCCAGCAGTTCTCCCGGGACAGGGGGCTACGAGCAGTACTTC. As protein: CASSSPGTGGYEQYF.

This clone appeared a few times. CDR3 nucleotides: TGTGCCAGCAGCTTGGAGGGACAGAGAATTGAAGCTTTCTTT. Residues: CASSLEGQRIEAFF. V usage is TRBV5-6 and J usage is TRBJ1-1, with 7 bases identical to TRBD1. The CDR3 is 14 amino acids. Trimming removed 0 bases from V and 7 bases from J; junction bases left unmatched: 6. Germline V gene sequence: CDR1 SGHDT, CDR2 YYEEEE.

The chain employs TRBV5-1 and TRBJ1-3, with unresolved D. The CDR3 has 16 residues. V dropped 0 bases and J dropped 3 bases, with 13 bases sitting between them. Per the germline V gene, CDR1 is SGHRS and CDR2 is YFSETQ. The CDR3, as DNA: TGCGCCAGCAGCTTGGCCGGAGGCAGGTTTGGAAACACCATATATTTT. Amino acid sequence: CASSLAGGRFGNTIYF.

V is TRBV7-9 and J is TRBJ2-1; D possibly corresponds to TRBD1 (6 bases). V lost 2 bases, J lost 4 bases, and 21 bases lay in between. The germline V gene has CDR1 SEHNR and CDR2 FQNEAQ (reference sequence). CDR3 size: 18 residues. The DNA of the CDR3 is TGTGCCAGCAGCTTATTGCTTGGTCGTCCAGGGGTTTACAATGAGCAGTTCTTC. It encodes CASSLLLGRPGVYNEQFF. The full variable domain, with the rest looked up from reference TRBV7-9 and TRBJ2-1, is DTGVSQNPRHKITKRGQNVTFRCDPISEHNRLYWYRQTLGQGPEFLTYFQNEAQLEKSRLLSDRFSAERPKGSFSTLEIQRTEQGDSAMYLCASSLLLGRPGVYNEQFFGPGTRLTVL.

This clone was recorded once. This chain connects TRBV27 to TRBJ2-1, with 12 bases that match TRBD2. The CDR3 sequence is 15 residues long. V lost 5 bases, J lost 2 bases, and 1 base stayed unmatched. Per germline, CDR1 MNHEY and CDR2 SMNVEV (reference sequence). The CDR3 reads CASSASGRAYNEQFF. DNA of the CDR3: TGTGCCAGCAGTGCTAGCGGGAGGGCCTACAATGAGCAGTTCTTC.

CDR3: CASSFDRVSYNEQFF. CDR3 bases: TGTGCCAGCAGCTTCGATCGGGTCTCCTACAATGAGCAGTTCTTC. V usage is TRBV7-2 and J usage is TRBJ2-1; no definite D call. The CDR3 sequence is 15 residues long. Trimming cost V 3 bases and J 0 bases, with 9 bases left between them. CDR1 SGHTA and CDR2 FQGNSA come from the germline V gene.

This chain uses TRBV10-1 with TRBJ2-1; the D gene is possibly TRBD1 (5 bases). This CDR3 has 13 residues. The ends were cut back, 0 bases at V and 10 bases at J, with 10 bases in the middle. Germline V CDR1 and CDR2: WNHNN, SYGVQD (reference sequence). The CDR3 region is CASSESEGVEQFF. The CDR3 nucleotides read TGCGCCAGCAGTGAGTCTGAAGGGGTGGAGCAGTTCTTC.

V and J are TRBV28 and TRBJ2-2; D unclear. Germline assignment: CDR1 MDHEN and CDR2 SYDVKM. V was pared by 4 bases and J by 6 bases, with 12 bases between. The CDR3 loop spans 14 amino acids. The CDR3 sequence is CASSSTIPAGELFF. The CDR3 DNA sequence: TGTGCCAGCAGTTCAACAATCCCTGCCGGGGAGCTGTTTTTT.

The genes are TRBV5-1 and TRBJ2-5; possibly TRBD2 for D (7 bases). The CDR3 has 15 amino acids. Germline V gene sequence: CDR1 SGHRS, CDR2 YFSETQ. The V gene lost 5 bases and the J gene lost 2 bases, with 16 bases spanning the gap. CDR3 bases: TGCGCCAGCAGTTGGGGGGCGGGGGTTCAAGAGACCCAGTACTTC. Translation: CASSWGAGVQETQYF.

The rearrangement uses TRBV5-6 and TRBJ2-7; TRBD1 matches at 7 bases. Unmatched junction bases numbered 1, after V lost 4 bases and J lost 3 bases. Germline CDR1 SGHDT, CDR2 YYEEEE. This CDR3 contains 12 residues. The CDR3 nucleotides read TGTGCCAGCAGCCGACAGGGCTACGAGCAGTACTTC. This sequence encodes CASSRQGYEQYF. The full variable domain, its missing parts supplied by reference TRBV5-6 and TRBJ2-7, is DAGVTQSPTHLIKTRGQQVTLRCSPKSGHDTVSWYQQALGQGPQFIFQYYEEEERQRGNFPDRFSGHQFPNYSSELNVNALLLGDSALYLCASSRQGYEQYFGPGTRLTVT.

A few counts support this clone. CDR3 sequence reads: CSVEDQGGRATGELFF. In DNA, the CDR3 is TGCAGCGTTGAAGATCAGGGAGGCAGAGCCACCGGGGAGCTGTTTTTT. The chain has TRBV29-1 and TRBJ2-2, with D possibly TRBD2 on 6 matching bases. CDR3 length: 16 amino acids. Germline V lookup: CDR1 SQVTM, CDR2 ANQGSEA. V was trimmed by 0 bases and J by 4 bases, leaving 15 bases between them.

J is TRBJ2-7 and V is TRBV4-2; 9 positions agree with TRBD2. The CDR3 sequence is 15 residues long. J gave up 3 bases and V 2 bases, and 5 bases lay outside the gene matches. Looked up from germline, CDR1 is LGHNA and CDR2 is YNFKEQ. DNA of the CDR3: TGTGCCAGCAGCCAATCCACACTAGCGGGCTACGAGCAGTACTTC. Translation gives CASSQSTLAGYEQYF.

Worth noting for this clone: At one end the junction does not follow the germline gene, possibly because of a read error. The CDR3 loop reads CSSSTTGTGAPYEQYF. DNA of the CDR3: TGTTCCAGCAGCACTACCGGGACAGGGGCCCCATACGAGCAGTACTTC. The rearrangement joins TRBV7-9 to TRBJ2-7; 10 bases are a match to TRBD1. The V gene's germline CDR1 is SEHNR and CDR2 FQNEAQ (reference sequence). CDR3 length: 16 residues. The full variable domain, in which reference TRBV7-9 and TRBJ2-7 provide the parts outside the CDR3, is DTGVSQNPRHKITKRGQNVTFRCDPISEHNRLYWYRQTLGQGPEFLTYFQNEAQLEKSRLLSDRFSAERPKGSFSTLEIQRTEQGDSAMYLCSSSTTGTGAPYEQYFGPGTRLTVT.

This chain joins TRBV5-1 and TRBJ1-1; a weak D match, TRBD1 (6 bases). Germline CDR1 reads SGHRS; CDR2 reads YFSETQ. The CDR3 has 14 residues. V gave up 0 bases and J gave up 8 bases, with 14 bases separating them. This CDR3 reads CASSLVDRGAEAFF. DNA for the CDR3: TGCGCCAGCAGCTTGGTTGACCGGGGGGCGGAAGCTTTCTTT.

This clone was recorded once. J is TRBJ2-3 and V is TRBV19; the D gene is possibly TRBD2 (5 bases). The V end was cut by 8 bases, the J end by 0 bases, with 18 bases between. The CDR3 spans 16 residues. Germline V gene lookup returns CDR1 LNHDA and CDR2 SQIVND (reference sequence). CDR3 nucleotides: TGTGCCAGTGCAGCGGCACTCGGATCTAGCACAGATACGCAGTATTTT. Protein product: CASAAALGSSTDTQYF.

The genes are TRBV5-1 and TRBJ2-1; 8 positions match TRBD2. Trimming removed 4 bases from V and 4 bases from J; junction bases left unmatched: 13. This CDR3 spans 17 amino acids. CDR1 SGHRS and CDR2 YFSETQ come from the germline V gene. The CDR3 DNA reads TGCGCCAGCAGCCCCTTGACTAGCGCGACTTGGTACAATGAGCAGTTCTTC. Residues: CASSPLTSATWYNEQFF.

This clone was counted a single time. The chain couples TRBV5-1 to TRBJ1-1, with 7 bases aligning to TRBD1. Per germline, CDR1 SGHRS and CDR2 YFSETQ. V lost 2 bases to trimming and J lost 1 base; unmatched junction nucleotides: 14. This CDR3 is 18 amino acids long. CDR3 amino acids: CASSFSGQRRHKNTEAFF. DNA of the CDR3: TGCGCCAGCAGCTTTTCGGGACAGCGACGACACAAGAACACTGAAGCTTTCTTT.

This chain uses TRBV5-6 with TRBJ2-1, with 8 bases identical to TRBD1. This CDR3 contains 14 residues. The germline gives CDR1 SGHDT, CDR2 YYEEEE. V lost 3 bases and J lost 5; bases outside the gene matches: 4. In DNA, the CDR3 is TGTGCCAGCAGCTGGCGGGGACAGGACAATGAGCAGTTCTTC. This encodes CASSWRGQDNEQFF.

This clone is a singleton in its sample. V is TRBV6-1 and J is TRBJ2-7; 7 bases agree with TRBD2. Germline V lookup: CDR1 MNHNS, CDR2 SASEGT. The CDR3 consists of 14 residues. The trim removed 4 bases at V and 4 bases at J, leaving 7 bases unmatched. CDR3 bases: TGTGCCAGCAGTGCCGGCGGGAGAAGGTACGAGCAGTACTTC. Its protein is CASSAGGRRYEQYF.

This clone was detected only a few times. The V call is TRBV12-5, the J call TRBJ2-3, with a possible D match to TRBD2 (5 bases). This CDR3 spans 15 amino acids. Trimming removed 3 bases from V and 2 bases from J, with 12 bases in between. Germline V CDR1 and CDR2: LGHNT, FRNRAP. The DNA for the CDR3 is TGTGCTAGTGGTTTACTAGGTGGAGACACAGATACGCAGTATTTT. This sequence encodes CASGLLGGDTDTQYF.